The subject of this entry is one TCR beta chain. With no exception, relapse followed autologous stem cell transplantation in all patients, and brentuximab vedotin exposure varied. Thawed PBMCs were the source of CD4+ T cells, purified by magnetic negative selection. This sample is drawn from a study of PD-1 blockade in classical Hodgkin lymphoma. Here immunoSEQ multiplex PCR was the method, and the copy in TCRdb shows in-frame clones only, minus some. The sample holds 30,000 or so clones, approximately 92% seen once. Trimming took 1 base from V and 7 from J; bases not matched to a gene: 7. The CDR3 covers 15 residues. In germline, CDR1 is SGHNT, CDR2 YYREEE (reference sequence).

The chain joins TRBV5-4 to TRBJ2-1; 8 bases agree with TRBD2. This TCR derives from a human donor with classical Hodgkin lymphoma. The sequenced sample was CD4+ T cells from blood, obtained at baseline. CDR3: CASSLTESGGNEQFF. CDR3 nucleotide sequence: TGTGCCAGCAGCTTGACCGAGTCGGGAGGGAATGAGCAGTTCTTC.